A selection of T cell receptor beta chains follows, all from one sample in a study of OX40 agonist ivuxolimab in advanced cancers. Some clones are missing from TCRdb's copy, which holds only in-frame ones; the method was immunoSEQ multiplex PCR. The sample consists of 70,000 to 90,000 clones, approximately 84% of them appearing once. The sequencing used CD4+ or CD8+ T cells sorted from blood, collected in a trial of the OX40 agonist ivuxolimab. Receptor source: an adult with an advanced solid tumor such as melanoma, head and neck, liver or kidney cancer. CDR3s include the opening cysteine and the closing phenylalanine or tryptophan. The D gene is left open where the match is weak. The size of a clone is reported for some rows only, either as once, few or many, or as a class for expanded clones.

TRBV19	.	.	TRBJ1-5	CASRLNRDQPQHF	TGTGCCAGTAGATTAAACAGGGATCAGCCCCAGCATTTT
TRBV27	TRBD1	.	TRBJ1-2	CASWTGNYGYTF	TGTGCCAGCTGGACAGGGAACTATGGCTACACCTTC
TRBV7-3	.	.	TRBJ1-1	CASSLGQNTEAFF	TGTGCCAGCAGCCTGGGACAGAACACTGAAGCTTTCTTT
TRBV9	.	.	TRBJ1-2	CASSVANVISYGYTF	TGTGCCAGCAGCGTAGCGAACGTCATCTCATATGGCTACACCTTC
TRBV5-1	.	.	TRBJ2-5	CASSRPAAAEETQYF	TGCGCCAGCAGCCGACCAGCGGCAGCAGAAGAGACCCAGTACTTC
TRBV6-6	.	.	TRBJ1-1	CASSSPTGLGTEAFF	TGTGCCAGCAGTTCCCCCACCGGTTTGGGGACTGAAGCTTTCTTT
TRBV5-4	TRBD1	.	TRBJ2-7	CASSKRGQGYYEQYF	TGTGCCAGCAGCAAGCGAGGACAGGGGTACTACGAGCAGTACTTC
TRBV14	.	.	TRBJ2-6	CASSPSRGSGANVLTF	TGTGCCAGCAGCCCTAGTCGGGGTTCTGGGGCCAACGTCCTGACTTTC
TRBV4-1	.	.	TRBJ2-5	CASSQQGQETRYF	TGCGCCAGCAGCCAACAGGGGCAAGAGACCCGGTACTTC
TRBV5-4	TRBD1	.	TRBJ1-4	CASSPQTGRNEKLFF	TGTGCCAGCAGCCCGCAGACAGGGAGGAATGAAAAACTGTTTTTT
TRBV7-2	TRBD2	.	TRBJ2-7	CASSRGLADYEQYF	TGTGCCAGCAGCCGCGGACTAGCGGACTACGAGCAGTACTTC
TRBV5-1	TRBD1	.	TRBJ2-6	CASSATGNGANVLTF	TGCGCCAGCAGCGCGACAGGGAACGGGGCCAACGTCCTGACTTTC
TRBV11-3	TRBD1	.	TRBJ2-3	CASSAGQGTDTQYF	TGTGCCAGCAGCGCGGGACAGGGAACAGATACGCAGTATTTT
TRBV10-3	.	.	TRBJ1-1	CAIREQVSTEAFF	TGTGCCATCAGGGAGCAGGTTTCTACTGAAGCTTTCTTT
TRBV2	.	.	TRBJ1-5	CASSFRISNQPQHF	TGTGCCAGCAGCTTCAGGATTAGCAATCAGCCCCAGCATTTT
TRBV7-8	TRBD1	.	TRBJ2-5	CASTLSGTGGEETQYF	TGTGCCAGCACCTTATCCGGGACAGGGGGCGAAGAGACCCAGTACTTC
TRBV9	.	once	TRBJ2-1	CASSVGWGVGNEQFF	TGTGCCAGCAGCGTGGGGTGGGGTGTGGGAAATGAGCAGTTCTTC
TRBV2	.	once	TRBJ2-1	CASSEALGGNYNEQFF	TGTGCCAGCAGTGAAGCGCTTGGGGGCAACTACAATGAGCAGTTCTTC
TRBV6-1	.	.	TRBJ1-1	CASSTQTGGGTEAFF	TGTGCCAGCAGTACCCAGACAGGAGGGGGCACTGAAGCTTTCTTT
TRBV5-1	.	few	TRBJ1-5	CASSWMWGQDQPQHF	TGCGCCAGCAGCTGGATGTGGGGACAAGATCAGCCCCAGCATTTT
TRBV7-3	.	.	TRBJ2-1	CASSSPGQASEQFF	TGTGCCAGCAGCTCCCCCGGGCAGGCGAGTGAGCAGTTCTTC
TRBV4-2	.	.	TRBJ2-1	CASSRREFSYNEQFF	TGTGCCAGCAGCAGGAGGGAGTTCTCCTACAATGAGCAGTTCTTC
TRBV27	TRBD1	.	TRBJ2-7	CASSLLPPGGRYEQYF	TGTGCCAGCAGTTTACTCCCCCCAGGGGGACGATACGAGCAGTACTTC
TRBV2	.	.	TRBJ2-1	CASNRVLNNEQFF	TGTGCCAGCAACCGGGTCCTTAACAATGAGCAGTTCTTC
TRBV4-1	.	few	TRBJ1-1	CASSPGRLNTEAFF	TGCGCCAGCAGCCCGGGACGGCTAAACACTGAAGCTTTCTTT
TRBV5-4	.	.	TRBJ2-3	CASSLVDRPDTQYF	TGTGCCAGCAGCTTGGTTGACAGGCCAGATACGCAGTATTTT
TRBV2	.	.	TRBJ1-5	CASSGGGGYQPQHF	TGTGCCAGCAGTGGAGGTGGGGGCTATCAGCCCCAGCATTTT
TRBV7-6	.	few	TRBJ1-6	CASSPTGGAYNSPLHF	TGTGCCAGCAGCCCGACAGGCGGCGCCTATAATTCACCCCTCCACTTT
TRBV11-3	.	.	TRBJ1-1	CASSPRDGTEAFF	TGTGCCAGCAGCCCCCGGGACGGCACTGAAGCTTTCTTT
TRBV11-2	TRBD2	few	TRBJ2-3	CASSPGGDTQYF	TGTGCCAGCAGCCCGGGGGGAGATACGCAGTATTTT
TRBV9	TRBD1	.	TRBJ2-7	CASSVGGGTGVPYEQYF	TGTGCCAGCAGCGTTGGTGGGGGGACAGGGGTCCCCTACGAGCAGTACTTC
TRBV5-4	.	.	TRBJ1-2	CASSLAVRQWIYGYTF	TGTGCCAGCAGCTTGGCCGTTCGACAGTGGATATATGGCTACACCTTC
TRBV19	.	.	TRBJ1-4	CATRTPGSNEKLFF	TGTGCCACCCGTACCCCGGGGAGTAATGAAAAACTGTTTTTT
TRBV6-6	.	once	TRBJ2-7	CATRGLSYYEQYF	TGTGCCACCAGGGGTTTATCGTACTACGAGCAGTACTTC
TRBV2	.	.	TRBJ1-5	CASSGISSNQPQHF	TGTGCCAGCAGTGGGATATCTAGCAATCAGCCCCAGCATTTT
TRBV6-5	.	.	TRBJ1-6	CASSGPTGSPLHF	TGTGCCAGCAGTGGTCCAACCGGATCACCCCTCCACTTT
TRBV6-5	.	few	TRBJ1-5	CASSYSRGSNQPQHF	TGTGCCAGCAGTTACTCGAGGGGAAGCAATCAGCCCCAGCATTTT
TRBV6-6	.	.	TRBJ2-3	CASSQLRDTQYF	TGTGCCAGCAGCCAACTGAGGGATACGCAGTATTTT
TRBV30	.	.	TRBJ2-3	CAWSPTDDTQYF	TGTGCCTGGAGTCCCACCGACGATACGCAGTATTTT
TRBV5-1	.	once	TRBJ1-1	CASSLGSGREAFF	TGCGCCAGCAGCTTGGGTTCGGGAAGGGAAGCTTTCTTT
TRBV19	.	.	TRBJ2-1	CASTGPLTNEQFF	TGTGCCAGTACTGGACCCCTTACCAATGAGCAGTTCTTC
TRBV4-2	.	.	TRBJ1-6	CASSQEDRNNSPLHF	TGTGCCAGCAGCCAAGAAGACAGAAATAATTCACCCCTCCACTTT
TRBV7-2	TRBD2	.	TRBJ2-7	CASSRAGDGGEQYF	TGTGCCAGCAGTCGTGCGGGGGACGGAGGCGAGCAGTACTTC
TRBV5-5	.	.	TRBJ1-2	CASSPDRRGYTF	TGTGCCAGCAGCCCCGACCGTCGGGGCTACACCTTC
TRBV29-1	.	.	TRBJ1-3	CSVVAGGNTIYF	TGCAGCGTTGTGGCCGGGGGAAACACCATATATTTT
TRBV18	TRBD1	once	TRBJ2-3	CASSNGQGTDTQYF	TGTGCCAGCTCAAATGGACAGGGCACAGATACGCAGTATTTT
TRBV9	.	once	TRBJ2-3	CASSPLGGSPTDTQYF	TGTGCCAGCAGCCCCCTCGGGGGCTCACCCACAGATACGCAGTATTTT
TRBV11-3	.	.	TRBJ2-5	CASRGGLAQETQYF	TGTGCCAGCAGGGGGGGGCTAGCTCAAGAGACCCAGTACTTC
TRBV29-1	.	.	TRBJ2-5	CSVAGLLGSETQYF	TGCAGCGTTGCCGGACTTTTAGGGTCGGAGACCCAGTACTTC
TRBV30	.	.	TRBJ2-2	CAWQGTGELFF	TGTGCCTGGCAGGGAACCGGGGAGCTGTTTTTT
TRBV7-9	.	.	TRBJ2-1	CASSLRGVTYNEQFF	TGTGCCAGCAGCTTAAGGGGGGTAACCTACAATGAGCAGTTCTTC
TRBV19	.	.	TRBJ1-2	CASSPAGYLGYTF	TGTGCCAGTAGTCCAGCAGGGTATTTGGGCTACACCTTC
TRBV4-3	.	.	TRBJ1-5	CASSQVVYQPQHF	TGCGCCAGCAGCCAAGTTGTTTATCAGCCCCAGCATTTT
TRBV5-1	TRBD2	.	TRBJ2-2	CASRELAGLTNTGELFF	TGCGCCAGCAGGGAACTAGCGGGACTCACTAACACCGGGGAGCTGTTTTTT
TRBV2	.	.	TRBJ1-1	CASSEVPRGEAFF	TGTGCCAGCAGTGAAGTCCCGCGGGGAGAAGCTTTCTTT
TRBV9	TRBD1	.	TRBJ2-2	CASSVRTGNTGELFF	TGTGCCAGCAGCGTAAGGACAGGGAACACCGGGGAGCTGTTTTTT
TRBV6-4	.	.	TRBJ1-1	CASRAGLNTEAFF	TGTGCCAGCAGAGCAGGCTTGAACACTGAAGCTTTCTTT